This is a list of T cell receptor beta chains from one sample in a study of spatial heterogeneity in lung cancer. TCRdb reanalysed the 5' RACE reads using MiXCR and keeps one entry per CDR3 protein. The sample holds about 52,000 distinct CDR3 sequences, less than 9% seen once. The material was PBMCs, obtained at follow-up. The origin of the receptors is a female donor with early-stage non-small cell lung cancer. The CDR3 runs from the conserved cysteine through the conserved F or W. A D gene is named only where the DNA matches it firmly.

D gene	V gene	CDR3 length	CDR3 protein
-	TRBV5-5	16	CASSSYTPGANYGYTF
TRBD1	TRBV12-3/TRBV12-4	14	CASRTRTGDTEAFF
-	TRBV29-1	15	CSVGRLNANTGELFF
-	TRBV5-4	15	CASRTGLPSYNEQFF
-	TRBV7-2	15	CASSLAGGSENIQYF
-	TRBV7-2	14	CASRTPGTLGTQYF
TRBD2	TRBV20-1	11	CSGGPSGEQFF
TRBD2	TRBV20-1	14	CSADGGAGTDTQYF
-	TRBV20-1	13	CSAAAWGDSPLHF
-	TRBV30	12	CAWDISSYEQYF
TRBD2	TRBV4-2	16	CASSIKQRGGTDTQYF
TRBD1	TRBV11-2	16	CASSLVSGTGKSPLHF
-	TRBV20-1	13	CSARKAGELEAFF
TRBD1	TRBV7-8	13	CASRPTGSYGYTF
-	TRBV4-3	16	CASSQYPSGTGNTIYF
-	TRBV7-9	12	CASRSTGDEQFF
-	TRBV29-1	13	CSSWTASTDTQYF
-	TRBV5-1	18	CASSLGGVLRSQADTQYF
-	TRBV30	13	CAWSVPAIGEQYF
-	TRBV7-2	16	CASSLGEGWGNSPLHF
-	TRBV20-1	16	CSASPARGGGTDTQYF
TRBD1	TRBV4-1	18	CASSHGQGAYDRRYGYTF